This T cell receptor beta chain derives from a study of CD8 T cells in Susac syndrome. Background on the study: Eight or nine of the sequenced Susac syndrome patients were in remission, and roughly six had active disease.

Sequencing of TCR beta covered CD8+ and CD4+ T cells obtained from blood. While CD8+ and CD4+ T cells were isolated negatively, TEMRA cells were enriched by FACS. Germline CDR1 reads SEHNR; CDR2 reads FQNEAQ (reference sequence). This CDR3 has 17 residues. The V and J ends lost 5 bases and 4 bases respectively, with 20 bases between them. The RNA input was about 0.5 to 1 ug, and it was reverse transcribed with random hexamers. Using its own MiXCR run on the immunoSEQ multiplex PCR reads, TCRdb lists one record per CDR3 protein. The table has around 190,000 distinct CDR3 sequences, roughly 92% seen once; the top ten hold roughly 0.11%. This clonotype was found once.

Sequenced input: CD4+ T cells from PBMCs. The TCR comes from a human donor with Susac syndrome. The V and J genes are TRBV7-9 and TRBJ2-2; TRBD1 might be the D (7 bases). The CDR3 coding sequence is TGTGCCAGCAGCCTTTTAGGGGGGACAGCCCTCACCGGGGAGCTGTTTTTT. This encodes CASSLLGGTALTGELFF.